The 27 T cell receptor beta chains presented below share a single source sample, sequenced in a study of response to subunit inactivated influenza vaccine. TCRdb itself ran the RT-PCR reads through MiXCR, one entry per CDR3 protein. The repertoire holds roughly 700,000 distinct CDR3 sequences, with more than 11% as singletons. This material consisted of PBMCs from blood, taken around two weeks before vaccination. The receptors stem from a man aged 45-60 years who received an inactivated influenza vaccine.

This clonotype was seen more than once but under ten times. The chain has TRBV25-1 and TRBJ2-3; 8 bases are a match to TRBD1. The junction had 4 bases not matched to a gene; V was cut back by 3 bases and J by 2 bases. Germline V gene data show CDR1 as MGHDK and CDR2 as SYGVNS. The CDR3 runs to 15 residues. In DNA, the CDR3 is TGTGCCAGCAGTGACCGGGACAGGTACACAGATACGCAGTATTTT. This sequence encodes CASSDRDRYTDTQYF.

This chain connects TRBV9 to TRBJ2-7, with D possibly being TRBD1 (6 bases). Trimming removed 3 bases at V and 4 bases at J, with 17 bases between. Germline V gene data show CDR1 as SGDLS and CDR2 as YYNGEE. The length of the CDR3 is 15 residues. The CDR3 DNA is TGTGCCAGCAGCGAGGGGGTAAGCGGAAGGTACGAGCAGTACTTC. It specifies CASSEGVSGRYEQYF.

This clonotype was seen more than once but under ten times. V and J are TRBV29-1 and TRBJ2-1, with TRBD1 matching 7 bases. This CDR3 has 18 residues. The junction had 15 bases not matched to a gene; V was cut back by 4 bases and J by 0 bases. Germline CDR1 SQVTM, CDR2 ANQGSEA. The DNA for the CDR3 is TGCAGCGTTGTTTTATTAGGGCAGGGGGTTAGCTCCTACAATGAGCAGTTCTTC. Amino acid sequence: CSVVLLGQGVSSYNEQFF.

Ten or more counts support this clonotype. V is TRBV5-1 and J is TRBJ1-4, with D possibly matching TRBD1 (6 bases). Germline CDR1 reads SGHRS; CDR2 reads YFSETQ. This CDR3 is 13 amino acids long. Trimming cost V 0 bases and J 11 bases, with 11 bases left between them. The CDR3 sequence is CASSLGRGEKLFF. The CDR3 DNA reads as TGCGCCAGCAGCTTGGGCAGGGGCGAGAAACTGTTTTTT.

This clonotype was counted only a few times. The chain employs TRBV7-2 and TRBJ1-4, with a weak D call TRBD1 (6 bases). V gave up 5 bases and J gave up 13 bases, with 17 bases separating them. CDR1 and CDR2 (germline): SGHTA, FQGNSA. The CDR3 consists of 13 residues. CDR3 sequence: CASSLHRGDTLFF. For the CDR3, the DNA is TGTGCCAGCAGCCTACACAGAGGGGACACACTGTTTTTT.

V usage is TRBV28 and J usage is TRBJ2-5; 12 bases are shared with TRBD2. The germline V gene has CDR1 MDHEN and CDR2 SYDVKM. Unmatched junction bases numbered 6, after V lost 5 bases and J lost 2 bases. The CDR3 is 16 residues long. As DNA, the CDR3 is TGTGCCAGCAGTGCGACCGGGACTAGCGGGCAAGAGACCCAGTACTTC. Its protein product is CASSATGTSGQETQYF.

This clonotype has only a few counts. The chain links TRBV7-8 to TRBJ2-7; D gene unclear. The germline V gene encodes CDR1 SGHVS and CDR2 FQNEAQ. CDR3 length: 13 amino acids. V lost 4 bases to trimming and J lost 5 bases, with 12 bases between them. In DNA form, the CDR3 reads TGTGCCAGCAGCTCGAGAATTGCACACGAGCAGTACTTC. Translating it yields CASSSRIAHEQYF. The full variable domain, rest sourced from reference TRBV7-8 and TRBJ2-7, is GAGVSQSPRYKVAKRGQDVALRCDPISGHVSLFWYQQALGQGPEFLTYFQNEAQLDKSGLPSDRFFAERPEGSVSTLKIQRTQQEDSAVYLCASSSRIAHEQYFGPGTRLTVT.

In this sample, this clonotype turned up many times. V and J are TRBV5-1 and TRBJ2-1, with 10 bases identical to TRBD2. With V trimmed by 4 bases and J by 4 bases, 8 bases remained unmatched. The germline V gene has CDR1 SGHRS and CDR2 YFSETQ. The CDR3 runs 16 residues. CDR3 bases: TGCGCCAGCAGCATAAACCCGGGACTAGCGTACAATGAGCAGTTCTTC. The encoded protein is CASSINPGLAYNEQFF.

This clonotype has a handful of counts. Here the CDR3 DNA reads TGTGCCAGCATGATACTTTCCAATGAGCAGTTCTTC. Translating gives CASMILSNEQFF. This chain joins TRBV7-9 and TRBJ2-1; D is unclear. The CDR3 covers 12 residues. The germline gives CDR1 SEHNR, CDR2 FQNEAQ (reference sequence). Trimming pared 7 bases from V and 6 bases from J, leaving 10 bases between.

In its sample, this clonotype was seen a few times. The chain carries TRBV12-3 or TRBV12-4 and TRBJ2-3, with TRBD2 as a possible D gene (5 bases). Trimming pared 3 bases from V and 0 bases from J, leaving 13 bases between. This CDR3 is built from 16 residues. Written as DNA, the CDR3 is TGTGCCAGCAGTTTGTCGGACTTGCGGAGCACAGATACGCAGTATTTT. This translates into CASSLSDLRSTDTQYF.

The rearrangement uses TRBV12-3 or TRBV12-4 and TRBJ2-3, with D tentatively TRBD2 (6 bases). V gave up 9 bases and J gave up 5 bases, with 18 bases separating them. The CDR3 consists of 14 residues. The CDR3: CASKRSGGRDTQYF. CDR3 DNA sequence: TGTGCCAGTAAGAGGTCCGGGGGTAGAGATACGCAGTATTTT.

This clonotype was counted only a few times. The chain couples TRBV7-2 to TRBJ1-6; 7 nucleotides agree with TRBD1. Germline V gives CDR1 SGHTA, CDR2 FQGNSA. The CDR3 sequence is 14 residues long. J gave up 9 bases and V 3 bases, and 5 bases lay outside the gene matches. The DNA of the CDR3 is TGTGCCAGCAGCTTCGGACAGGAAATTTCACCCCTCCACTTT. Translated, it gives CASSFGQEISPLHF.

In this sample, this clonotype turned up many times. The chain employs TRBV3-1 and TRBJ2-7; 14 bases are shared with TRBD2. V was pared by 4 bases and J by 7 bases, with 3 bases of the junction left unmatched. CDR1 and CDR2 from the germline V gene are LGHDT and YNNKEL (reference sequence). CDR3 length: 14 residues. Here the CDR3 reads CASSRGLAGVEQYF. CDR3 sequence (DNA): TGTGCCAGCAGCCGGGGACTAGCGGGAGTTGAGCAGTACTTC.

The chain is built from TRBV7-6 and TRBJ2-2, with no clear D. CDR1 is SGHVS and CDR2 is FNYEAQ in the germline V gene. CDR3 length: 15 amino acids. Trimming cost V 5 bases and J 6 bases, with 16 bases left between them. CDR3 DNA: TGTGCCAGCAGCACATCACCTCTCCTTCCCGGGGAGCTGTTTTTT. Its translation is CASSTSPLLPGELFF.

The chain has TRBV10-3 and TRBJ2-1, with D perhaps given as TRBD1 or TRBD2 (5 bases each). V shed 5 bases and J shed 9 bases, with 14 bases lying between them. This CDR3 spans 13 amino acids. The germline V gene has CDR1 ENHRY and CDR2 SYGVKD. The CDR3 DNA is TGTGCCATCAGTAGGGACGAAGGAGGTGAGCAGTTCTTC. Translation gives CAISRDEGGEQFF.

The chain joins TRBV28 to TRBJ2-7; 7 bases are a match to TRBD1. Germline loops: CDR1 MDHEN, CDR2 SYDVKM. V lost 1 base and J lost 3; bases outside the gene matches: 9. The CDR3 covers 16 residues. The CDR3 loop reads CASSLLEQGSIYEQYF. The CDR3 DNA sequence: TGTGCCAGCAGTTTATTAGAACAGGGGAGCATCTACGAGCAGTACTTC.

This clonotype has only a few counts. The chain is built from TRBV10-2 and TRBJ2-1; 10 bases agree with TRBD2. Trimming took 0 bases from V and 3 from J; bases not matched to a gene: 11. Per the germline V gene, CDR1 is WSHSY and CDR2 is SAAADI. This CDR3 region has 19 residues. CDR3 in amino acids: CASSESLLAGNSIYNEQFF. The CDR3 DNA reads as TGCGCCAGCAGTGAGTCCCTACTAGCGGGGAATTCAATCTACAATGAGCAGTTCTTC.

This clonotype was observed a handful of times. The J gene is TRBJ2-3, the V gene TRBV15; perhaps TRBD1 as D (6 bases). V was clipped by 1 base and J by 0 bases, with 14 bases between them. CDR3 length: 17 amino acids. Germline CDR1 is LNHNV and CDR2 is YYDKDF (reference sequence). The CDR3 DNA reads TGTGCCACCAGCAGAGGAATGAGGGGGTCTAGCACAGATACGCAGTATTTT. It translates to CATSRGMRGSSTDTQYF.

This clonotype was picked up many times. This chain's CDR3 is CSARQHSGANVLTF. CDR3 nucleotide sequence: TGCAGTGCTCGACAGCACTCTGGGGCCAACGTCCTGACTTTC. The chain employs TRBV20-1 and TRBJ2-6; D may be TRBD1 (5 bases). The V and J ends lost 5 bases and 0 bases respectively, with 8 bases between them. CDR3 length: 14 amino acids. The germline V gene has CDR1 DFQATT and CDR2 SNEGSKA (reference sequence).

The chain carries TRBV4-2 and TRBJ1-2, with 8 bases matching TRBD1. CDR3 length: 15 residues. The ends lost 0 bases at V and 14 bases at J; junction bases unmatched: 14. Germline CDR1 is LGHNA and CDR2 is YNFKEQ. The CDR3 spells CASSQETTGTGDRTF. DNA for the CDR3: TGTGCCAGCAGCCAAGAAACTACCGGGACAGGTGATAGGACCTTC.

This clonotype was detected a few times. J is TRBJ2-5 and V is TRBV7-2; tentatively, D is TRBD2 (5 bases). The CDR3 covers 16 residues. The germline CDR1 and CDR2 sequences are SGHTA and FQGNSA. The V end was cut by 2 bases, the J end by 4 bases, with 17 bases between. Written as DNA, the CDR3 is TGTGCCAGCAGCTTATCCAGGAGGTCACCCCGAGAGACCCAGTACTTC. It codes for CASSLSRRSPRETQYF.

In its sample, this clonotype was seen many times. The CDR3 DNA reads TGTGCCAGCAGTTACGGAGGGGGCGAAGGTCAGCCCCAGCATTTT. Amino acids: CASSYGGGEGQPQHF. This chain uses TRBV6-5 with TRBJ1-5; 7 nucleotides line up with TRBD1. Germline CDR1 and CDR2: MNHEY and SVGAGI. V shed 2 bases, J shed 6 bases, and the junction held 7 bases outside the gene matches. This CDR3 has 15 residues.

This clonotype was observed a handful of times. This chain joins TRBV6-1 and TRBJ2-5; 9 bases line up with TRBD2. Looked up from germline, CDR1 is MNHNS and CDR2 is SASEGT. Losses at the gene ends were 2 bases for V and 3 bases for J; bases not matched to a gene: 4. CDR3 size: 15 residues. The CDR3 sequence: CASSEMASGEETQYF. CDR3 in DNA: TGTGCCAGCAGTGAAATGGCTAGCGGGGAAGAGACCCAGTACTTC.

The table lists this clonotype with a few counts. The chain has TRBV2 and TRBJ2-7; TRBD2 is a possible D gene (5 bases). This CDR3 comprises 14 residues. Germline values: CDR1 SNHLY, CDR2 FYNNEI. Trimming left V 7 bases short and J 1 base short, with 14 bases between. For the CDR3, the DNA is TGTGCCAGCAAGGAGGAGCGGCCATCCTACGAGCAGTACTTC. Translated, it gives CASKEERPSYEQYF. The entire variable domain, with the rest obtained from reference TRBV2 and TRBJ2-7, is as follows: EPEVTQTPSHQVTQMGQEVILRCVPISNHLYFYWYRQILGQKVEFLVSFYNNEISEKSEIFDDQFSVERPDGSNFTLKIRSTKLEDSAMYFCASKEERPSYEQYFGPGTRLTVT.

The table lists this clonotype with a few counts. V is TRBV5-1 and J is TRBJ2-1, with a possible D match to TRBD2 (6 bases). The CDR3 runs to 14 residues. Per the germline V gene, CDR1 is SGHRS and CDR2 is YFSETQ. Trimming removed 0 bases at V and 7 bases at J, with 11 bases between. The CDR3 DNA follows: TGCGCCAGCAGCTTGGCCGCGGGACGGAATGAGCAGTTCTTC. Translation gives CASSLAAGRNEQFF.

CDR3 sequence (DNA): TGTGCCAGCAGTTACTCGAAAGCGGGAGAAGGCGCCGGGGAGCTGTTTTTT. It specifies CASSYSKAGEGAGELFF. The V and J genes are TRBV6-5 and TRBJ2-2; 8 bases are shared with TRBD2. This CDR3 is 17 amino acids long. Germline trimming cut 0 bases from V and 6 bases from J; bases unmatched to any gene: 9. Germline CDR1 and CDR2: MNHEY and SVGAGI.

V and J are TRBV6-1 and TRBJ2-3, with D possibly matching TRBD2 (6 bases). Germline V CDR1 and CDR2: MNHNS, SASEGT. V lost 7 bases and J 1 base, leaving 15 bases between the germline ends. The CDR3 spans 15 residues. The CDR3: CASTPRGIRTDTQYF. CDR3 nucleotides: TGTGCCAGCACCCCCCGGGGGATTCGCACAGATACGCAGTATTTT.